This passage covers 9 T cell receptor beta chains from one sample sequenced in a study of identical twins. TCRdb reprocessed the 5' RACE reads with MiXCR, giving one entry per CDR3 protein. The table has roughly 480,000 distinct CDR3 sequences, around 24% seen once; the top ten hold about 3%. The same sample was also studied in work on T cells expressing NK-cell markers.

Sequencing used CD4+ T cells sorted from blood. These receptors all come from a woman between 18 and 29 years old in good health.

This clonotype has more than one count but fewer than ten. The gene calls are TRBV11-2 and TRBJ2-1; 9 bases align to TRBD2. Germline-derived CDR1 and CDR2 are SGHAT and FQNNGV. The V and J ends lost 0 bases and 14 bases, in that order; junction bases with no gene match: 8. The CDR3 is 14 amino acids. CDR3 nucleotides: TGTGCCAGCAGCTTAGAACCTAGCGGGGTGGATGAGTTCTTC. This gives the protein CASSLEPSGVDEFF. The complete variable domain, with remaining parts taken from reference TRBV11-2 and TRBJ2-1, reads EAGVAQSPRYKIIEKRQSVAFWCNPISGHATLYWYQQILGQGPKLLIQFQNNGVVDDSQLPKDRFSAERLKGVDSTLKIQPAKLEDSAVYLCASSLEPSGVDEFFGPGTRLTVL.

The sample holds one count of this clonotype. Here the CDR3 reads CSATSGSRYEQYF. In DNA, the CDR3 is TGCAGTGCAACTAGCGGGAGCCGCTACGAGCAGTACTTC. The chain joins TRBV20-1 to TRBJ2-7; 11 positions agree with TRBD2. The CDR3 spans 13 residues. The germline CDR1 and CDR2 sequences are DFQATT and SNEGSKA (reference sequence). With V trimmed by 6 bases and J by 3 bases, 4 bases remained unmatched.

As for this clonotype: Relative to the germline gene, one junction end is altered; a read error may explain this. This chain uses TRBV12-3 or TRBV12-4 with TRBJ2-1; D possibly corresponds to TRBD2 (6 bases). This CDR3 comprises 11 residues. CDR3 protein: CASSAGSSVAF. CDR3 in DNA: TGTGCCAGCAGTGCTGGGTCTAGCGTAGCTTTC.

V usage is TRBV5-1 and J usage is TRBJ2-3; D tentatively reads TRBD1 or TRBD2 (5 bases each). Germline CDR1 reads SGHRS; CDR2 reads YFSETQ. Trimming removed 4 bases from V and 4 bases from J, with 13 bases in between. The CDR3 length is 14 residues. This chain's CDR3 is CASSPRVGADTQYF. CDR3 coding DNA: TGCGCCAGCAGCCCGAGGGTGGGGGCAGATACGCAGTATTTT.

The chain combines TRBV20-1 with TRBJ2-5; the match to TRBD2 covers 8 bases. Germline CDR1 is DFQATT and CDR2 is SNEGSKA (reference sequence). Trimming cost V 0 bases and J 3 bases; bases outside gene matches: 6. The CDR3 covers 15 residues. The DNA for the CDR3 is TGCAGTGCTAGAGACCCCGGCGGGGGGAAAGAGACCCAGTACTTC. This translates into CSARDPGGGKETQYF.

This clonotype has more than one count but fewer than ten. The chain carries TRBV5-1 and TRBJ2-1; 7 nucleotides line up with TRBD2. V shed 1 base, J shed 15 bases, and the junction held 10 bases outside the gene matches. This CDR3 has 13 residues. CDR1 SGHRS and CDR2 YFSETQ come from the germline V gene. CDR3 sequence: CASSLYGRDPMFF. In DNA, the CDR3 is TGCGCCAGCAGCTTGTATGGGAGGGACCCAATGTTCTTC.

This rearrangement joins TRBV2 to TRBJ1-2, with 8 bases matching TRBD1. The V segment lost 7 bases and the J segment 0 bases; nucleotides outside the gene matches: 10. CDR1 is SNHLY and CDR2 is FYNNEI in the germline V gene. The CDR3 extends over 16 amino acids. The CDR3 is CASTSGQGASNYGYTF. Here the CDR3 DNA reads TGTGCCAGCACCTCAGGGCAGGGGGCATCTAACTATGGCTACACCTTC. The variable domain in full, completed from reference TRBV2 and TRBJ1-2, reads EPEVTQTPSHQVTQMGQEVILRCVPISNHLYFYWYRQILGQKVEFLVSFYNNEISEKSEIFDDQFSVERPDGSNFTLKIRSTKLEDSAMYFCASTSGQGASNYGYTFGSGTRLTVV.

V usage is TRBV7-2 and J usage is TRBJ2-5; 7 bases agree with TRBD1. The V gene end was trimmed by 4 bases and the J gene end by 4 bases; junction bases not matched to a gene: 6. This CDR3 is built from 14 residues. Germline CDR1 is SGHTA and CDR2 is FQGNSA. The CDR3: CASSYAGGLETQYF. CDR3 bases: TGTGCCAGCAGCTACGCAGGGGGTCTAGAGACCCAGTACTTC.

This clonotype appeared a few times. The chain is built from TRBV6-2 or TRBV6-3 and TRBJ2-3; 9 nucleotides align to TRBD1. Germline V CDR1 and CDR2: MNHEY, SVGEGT. The junction had 8 bases not matched to a gene; V was cut back by 0 bases and J by 7 bases. The CDR3 loop spans 16 amino acids. CDR3 protein: CASSYSGTGNFYTQYF. The CDR3 coding sequence is TGTGCCAGCAGTTACTCGGGGACAGGGAATTTTTATACGCAGTATTTT.